The 32 T cell receptor beta chains below come from one sample, sequenced in a study of cytomegalovirus exposure and HLA in healthy donors. 13 Jbeta primers and 60 Vbeta primers were used for the PCR. Libraries were prepared by immunoSEQ multiplex PCR; TCRdb keeps only in-frame clonotypes and omits some of them. The table has under 60,000 clones, 70% to 85% seen once. Sample: PBMCs. The receptor set was obtained from a woman in her 40s in good health and CMV-seropositive.

This clone was seen a few times. The chain combines TRBV6-5 with TRBJ2-7, with D possibly being TRBD1 (5 bases). The V gene lost 5 bases and the J gene lost 3 bases, with 17 bases spanning the gap. Germline V gives CDR1 MNHEY, CDR2 SVGAGI. The CDR3 runs to 15 residues. In nucleotides, the CDR3 is TGTGCCAGCAGTGCCACTGACAGATTATTCTACGAGCAGTACTTC. This sequence encodes CASSATDRLFYEQYF.

V and J are TRBV29-1 and TRBJ1-1; 8 positions agree with TRBD1. The V gene's germline CDR1 is SQVTM and CDR2 ANQGSEA. The trim removed 7 bases at V and 5 bases at J, leaving 6 bases unmatched. The CDR3 sequence is 12 residues long. The CDR3 nucleotides read TGCAGCGCAGGGGGCGCGAGTACTGAAGCTTTCTTT. It yields the protein CSAGGASTEAFF.

The J gene is TRBJ1-2, the V gene TRBV7-9, with unresolved D. This CDR3 region has 14 residues. Germline CDR1 SEHNR, CDR2 FQNEAQ (reference sequence). V was pared by 1 base and J by 4 bases, with 10 bases between. The DNA of the CDR3 is TGTGCCAGCAGCTTAGGGGCCACCGCCTATGGCTACACCTTC. This translates into CASSLGATAYGYTF.

A remark on this clone: Compared with germline, one end of the junction differs, possibly owing to a read error. The chain carries TRBV9 and TRBJ2-3; a possible D gene is TRBD2 (6 bases). CDR1 SGDLS and CDR2 YYNGEE come from the germline V gene. The CDR3 spans 16 residues. This chain's CDR3 is CASSVGTRASTDMQYF. CDR3 nucleotide sequence: TGTGCCAGCAGCGTCGGGACTCGTGCTAGCACAGATATGCAGTATTTT.

The gene calls are TRBV7-8 and TRBJ1-2, with TRBD1 as a possible D gene (6 bases). V was pared by 4 bases and J by 9 bases, with 15 bases between. The CDR3 consists of 13 residues. CDR1 and CDR2 from the germline V gene are SGHVS and FQNEAQ. Written as DNA, the CDR3 is TGTGCCAGCAGCTCGACAGACAGGACGCGCTACACCTTC. It specifies CASSSTDRTRYTF.

CDR3 loop: CASSASGRGNSPLHF. For the CDR3, the DNA is TGCGCCAGCAGTGCTTCGGGCAGGGGTAATTCACCCCTCCACTTT. The V call is TRBV10-1, the J call TRBJ1-6; tentatively, D is TRBD1 (6 bases). Deletions cut 4 bases from V and 6 bases from J, with 13 bases between. Germline loops: CDR1 WNHNN, CDR2 SYGVQD (reference sequence). CDR3 length equals 15 residues.

V and J are TRBV5-4 and TRBJ2-7; D is unresolved. The CDR3 is 13 amino acids. Trimming took 1 base from V and 5 from J, leaving 10 bases between them. The germline CDR1 and CDR2 sequences are SGHNT and YYREEE (reference sequence). CDR3 coding DNA: TGTGCCAGCAGCTTGCCTGGGCAGAACGAGCAGTACTTC. Translation gives CASSLPGQNEQYF.

This clone was seen once. The chain uses TRBV5-1 and TRBJ1-1; TRBD1 matches 9 bases. Germline assignment: CDR1 SGHRS and CDR2 YFSETQ. The CDR3 extends over 14 amino acids. J lost 5 bases, V lost 4 bases, and 6 bases had no gene match. The CDR3 protein is CASSEQGARTEAFF. The CDR3 DNA reads TGCGCCAGCAGCGAACAGGGGGCGAGGACTGAAGCTTTCTTT.

Concerning this clone itself: The sample has other DNA sequences that encode this CDR3 too. The V and J genes are TRBV7-9 and TRBJ2-4; D might be TRBD1 (5 bases). Trimming shortened V by 1 base and J by 7 bases, and 14 bases separated the two germline ends. The CDR3 is 15 amino acids. Germline V gives CDR1 SEHNR, CDR2 FQNEAQ (reference sequence). CDR3 region: CASSLVGHEMNIQYF. Written as DNA, the CDR3 is TGTGCCAGCAGCTTAGTCGGACATGAGATGAACATTCAGTACTTC.

This clone appeared a single time. The chain joins TRBV7-8 to TRBJ2-3; D unclear. Germline CDR1 is SGHVS and CDR2 is FQNEAQ. Trimming took 3 bases from V and 2 from J, leaving 9 bases between them. This CDR3 comprises 14 residues. The CDR3 coding sequence is TGTGCCAGCAGCTTTTCCCCAGACACAGATACGCAGTATTTT. Its protein product is CASSFSPDTDTQYF.

This clone was seen once. This chain links TRBV7-3 with TRBJ2-3, with 12 bases aligning to TRBD2. The J segment lost 3 bases and the V segment lost 6 bases, leaving 4 bases of the junction unmatched. CDR3 size: 15 residues. The V gene's germline CDR1 is SGHTA and CDR2 FQGTGA. CDR3 DNA: TGTGCCAGCAGTTTTACTAGCGGGGGGACAGATACGCAGTATTTT. This gives the protein CASSFTSGGTDTQYF.

V is TRBV6-1 and J is TRBJ2-2, with 14 bases aligning to TRBD2. Germline CDR1 reads MNHNS; CDR2 reads SASEGT. The V segment lost 3 bases and the J segment 6 bases; nucleotides outside the gene matches: 0. The CDR3 is made up of 15 amino acids. CDR3 sequence: CASSETSGGAGELFF. CDR3 bases: TGTGCCAGCAGTGAGACTAGCGGGGGGGCCGGGGAGCTGTTTTTT.

The gene calls are TRBV4-1 and TRBJ1-1; the D is unclear. Trimming took off 3 bases at V and 2 bases at J, with 7 bases between the two ends. CDR3 length: 13 residues. The germline gives CDR1 MGHRA, CDR2 YSYEKL. The CDR3 DNA reads TGCGCCAGCAGCCAGGGCCAAAACACTGAAGCTTTCTTT. Protein product: CASSQGQNTEAFF.

The chain has TRBV5-1 and TRBJ2-6, with D possibly matching TRBD1 (5 bases). Trimming removed 2 bases at V and 0 bases at J, with 9 bases between. Germline loops: CDR1 SGHRS, CDR2 YFSETQ. CDR3 size: 16 residues. In DNA, the CDR3 is TGCGCCAGCAGCTTTCAGGGAAACTCTGGGGCCAACGTCCTGACTTTC. It is translated as CASSFQGNSGANVLTF. Variable domain in full (rest from reference TRBV5-1 and TRBJ2-6): KAGVTQTPRYLIKTRGQQVTLSCSPISGHRSVSWYQQTPGQGLQFLFEYFSETQRNKGNFPGRFSGRQFSNSRSEMNVSTLELGDSALYLCASSFQGNSGANVLTFGAGSRLTVL.

This chain links TRBV4-1 with TRBJ2-3, with D perhaps matching TRBD2 (5 bases). In germline, CDR1 is MGHRA, CDR2 YSYEKL. V lost 3 bases, J lost 4 bases, and 11 bases lay in between. CDR3 size: 14 residues. The CDR3 protein is CASSQISSADTQYF. CDR3 coding DNA: TGCGCCAGCAGCCAGATCAGTAGCGCAGATACGCAGTATTTT.

The rearrangement joins TRBV2 to TRBJ1-1; D uncertain. Germline CDR1 SNHLY, CDR2 FYNNEI. Trimming stripped 6 bases from V and 0 bases from J, with 17 bases between. The CDR3 length is 16 residues. CDR3 nucleotides: TGTGCCAGCAGGAGGTCCCACACCATTATGAACACTGAAGCTTTCTTT. This sequence encodes CASRRSHTIMNTEAFF.

This clone was found a few times. This sequence joins TRBV27 and TRBJ1-2; TRBD1 agrees at 8 bases. The trim removed 4 bases at V and 4 bases at J, leaving 11 bases unmatched. The CDR3 spans 16 residues. Germline CDR1 reads MNHEY; CDR2 reads SMNVEV (reference sequence). CDR3: CASSSLQGGRVYGYTF. In nucleotides, the CDR3 is TGTGCCAGCAGTTCTCTACAGGGGGGCCGGGTCTATGGCTACACCTTC.

The chain recombines TRBV6-6 with TRBJ2-3; 7 nucleotides line up with TRBD2. The V segment lost 7 bases and the J segment 5 bases; nucleotides outside the gene matches: 12. Per germline, CDR1 MNHNY and CDR2 SVGAGI (reference sequence). The CDR3 consists of 15 residues. The CDR3 DNA follows: TGTGCCAGCACCGAAAGGGGAGGGTGGGGAGATACGCAGTATTTT. It yields the protein CASTERGGWGDTQYF.

In this sample, this clone turned up a few times. The chain carries TRBV9 and TRBJ1-2, with 10 positions matching TRBD1. CDR1 and CDR2 (germline): SGDLS, YYNGEE. This CDR3 contains 15 residues. V shed 3 bases, J shed 4 bases, and the junction held 6 bases outside the gene matches. The CDR3 region is CASSARDRGFYGYTF. The CDR3 DNA follows: TGTGCCAGCAGCGCGAGGGACAGGGGCTTCTATGGCTACACCTTC.

This clone turned up a few times. The chain carries TRBV29-1 and TRBJ2-7; D uncertain. The CDR3 consists of 13 residues. Germline loops: CDR1 SQVTM, CDR2 ANQGSEA. Trimming stripped 0 bases from V and 4 bases from J, with 10 bases between. The CDR3 sequence: CSVEDLDSYEQYF. In DNA, the CDR3 is TGCAGCGTTGAAGATCTCGACTCTTACGAGCAGTACTTC.

The sample holds a few counts of this clone. V gene TRBV7-2 combines with J gene TRBJ1-6; maybe TRBD1 (6 bases). CDR3 length equals 17 residues. Looked up from germline, CDR1 is SGHTA and CDR2 is FQGNSA. The V end lost 5 bases, the J end lost 0 bases, and 14 bases lay between the germline ends. As DNA, the CDR3 is TGTGCCAGCAGCCTGAGACAGGACATCTCCTATAATTCACCCCTCCACTTT. It encodes CASSLRQDISYNSPLHF. Supplemented by reference TRBV7-2 and TRBJ1-6, the full variable domain reads GAGVSQSPSNKVTEKGKDVELRCDPISGHTALYWYRQSLGQGLEFLIYFQGNSAPDKSGLPSDRFSAERTGGSVSTLTIQRTQQEDSAVYLCASSLRQDISYNSPLHFGNGTRLTVT.

A note on this clone: One end of the junction varies from germline; a read error may be responsible. Other DNA sequences in the sample encode the same CDR3. V gene TRBV7-7 combines with J gene TRBJ2-5, with a weak D call TRBD2 (5 bases). The germline V gene encodes CDR1 SSHAT and CDR2 FNYEAQ (reference sequence). CDR3 size: 16 residues. CDR3 sequence: CASSFGLGRGEETQYF. As DNA, the CDR3 is TGTGCCAGCAGCTTCGGACTGGGTCGGGGTGAAGAGACTCAGTACTTC. Variable domain in full (rest from reference TRBV7-7 and TRBJ2-5): GAGVSQSPRYKVTKRGQDVTLRCDPISSHATLYWYQQALGQGPEFLTYFNYEAQPDKSGLPSDRFSAERPEGSISTLTIQRTEQRDSAMYRCASSFGLGRGEETQYFGPGTRLLVL.

This sequence joins TRBV29-1 and TRBJ2-2, with D tentatively TRBD1 (6 bases). Germline loops: CDR1 SQVTM, CDR2 ANQGSEA. Between the trimmed V and J ends, which lost 6 bases and 9 bases, there was a span of 20 bases. This CDR3 spans 14 amino acids. CDR3 coding DNA: TGCAGCGTCACGACAGGCCAGGGGCACCGGGAGCTGTTTTTT. Translating gives CSVTTGQGHRELFF.

This chain uses TRBV5-1 with TRBJ2-7; TRBD1 matches 8 bases. The germline V gene encodes CDR1 SGHRS and CDR2 YFSETQ. CDR3 length: 13 amino acids. Trimming took 5 bases from V and 7 from J; bases not matched to a gene: 8. CDR3 sequence (DNA): TGCGCCAGCAGACCAACCCAGGGGGCTGAGCAGTACTTC. Translation: CASRPTQGAEQYF. The variable domain in full, completed from reference TRBV5-1 and TRBJ2-7, reads KAGVTQTPRYLIKTRGQQVTLSCSPISGHRSVSWYQQTPGQGLQFLFEYFSETQRNKGNFPGRFSGRQFSNSRSEMNVSTLELGDSALYLCASRPTQGAEQYFGPGTRLTVT.

This chain uses TRBV19 with TRBJ1-1; the D gene is possibly TRBD1 (6 bases). V lost 6 bases and J lost 1, with 15 bases in between. Germline CDR1 LNHDA, CDR2 SQIVND (reference sequence). The CDR3 extends over 15 amino acids. The CDR3 region is CASRSRGTENTEAFF. The CDR3, as DNA: TGTGCCAGTAGATCAAGGGGGACGGAGAACACTGAAGCTTTCTTT. Complete variable domain (other parts from reference TRBV19 and TRBJ1-1): DGGITQSPKYLFRKEGQNVTLSCEQNLNHDAMYWYRQDPGQGLRLIYYSQIVNDFQKGDIAEGYSVSREKKESFPLTVTSAQKNPTAFYLCASRSRGTENTEAFFGQGTRLTVV.

The chain has TRBV4-1 and TRBJ1-6, with D unresolved. The germline V gene encodes CDR1 MGHRA and CDR2 YSYEKL. This CDR3 spans 12 amino acids. The V end lost 1 base, the J end lost 8 bases, and 3 bases lay between the germline ends. CDR3 coding DNA: TGCGCCAGCAGCCAAGGCGATTCACCCCTCCACTTT. Protein product: CASSQGDSPLHF.

The chain has TRBV30 and TRBJ1-2, with 9 bases matching TRBD1. In germline, CDR1 is GTSNPN, CDR2 SVGIG (reference sequence). CDR3 length: 13 amino acids. V was clipped by 5 bases and J by 5 bases; unmatched bases: 6. CDR3 amino acids: CAWDGTGSYGYTF. The CDR3 DNA sequence: TGTGCCTGGGACGGGACAGGGAGTTATGGCTACACCTTC.

This clone has a single count. The J gene is TRBJ2-7, the V gene TRBV27, with TRBD2 as a possible D gene (6 bases). Trimming pared 6 bases from V and 2 bases from J, leaving 11 bases between. Germline V gives CDR1 MNHEY, CDR2 SMNVEV (reference sequence). The CDR3 has 13 residues. CDR3: CASSPGVAYEQYF. CDR3 bases: TGTGCCAGCAGCCCGGGGGTCGCCTACGAGCAGTACTTC.

This chain joins TRBV10-3 and TRBJ1-1; 7 nucleotides agree with TRBD1. J lost 1 base, V lost 5 bases, and 4 bases had no gene match. CDR1 is ENHRY, CDR2 SYGVKD, per germline. This CDR3 spans 14 amino acids. The CDR3 DNA reads as TGTGCCATCAGTAGGGGGACAGCGAACACTGAAGCTTTCTTT. Encoded protein: CAISRGTANTEAFF.

This rearrangement joins TRBV6-5 to TRBJ1-4; D is possibly TRBD1 (6 bases). This CDR3 is 14 amino acids long. The germline V gene encodes CDR1 MNHEY and CDR2 SVGAGI. V was pared by 8 bases and J by 6 bases, with 16 bases between. DNA for the CDR3: TGTGCCAGCGTCCGAGGGGGGGGGTATGAAAAACTGTTTTTT. Protein product: CASVRGGGYEKLFF.

The rearrangement uses TRBV6-5 and TRBJ2-2, with no clear D. Trimming took off 3 bases at V and 6 bases at J, with 11 bases between the two ends. The germline CDR1 and CDR2 sequences are MNHEY and SVGAGI. The CDR3 length is 14 residues. In DNA form, the CDR3 reads TGTGCCAGCAGTTATGATCAGGCCGCCGGGGAGCTGTTTTTT. Translation: CASSYDQAAGELFF.

This chain joins TRBV13 and TRBJ1-3; TRBD1 agrees at 12 bases. The CDR3 is made up of 19 amino acids. The ends lost 4 bases at V and 3 bases at J; junction bases unmatched: 13. CDR1 and CDR2 from the germline V gene are PRHDT and FYEKMQ (reference sequence). The DNA of the CDR3 is TGTGCCAGCAGCTCCATCCCCGGGACAGGGGGCATCGGTGGAAACACCATATATTTT. This translates into CASSSIPGTGGIGGNTIYF. Full variable domain (missing parts from reference TRBV13 and TRBJ1-3): AAGVIQSPRHLIKEKRETATLKCYPIPRHDTVYWYQQGPGQDPQFLISFYEKMQSDKGSIPDRFSAQQFSDYHSELNMSSLELGDSALYFCASSSIPGTGGIGGNTIYFGEGSWLTVV.